Following are 27 T cell receptor beta chains from one sample sequenced in a study of Graves' ophthalmopathy and Graves' hyperthyroidism. Amplified material comprised TCR beta CDR3 regions derived from RNA transcripts. HTBI-primed first-round RT-PCR preceded second-round multiplex PCR. TCRdb itself ran the multiplex PCR reads through MiXCR, one entry per CDR3 protein. This table has 580,000 or so distinct CDR3 sequences, 35% to 40% appearing once. The specimen was peripheral blood or thyroid tissue (not recorded which). The receptors shown here come from an adult man with Graves' hyperthyroidism.

This clonotype has at least ten counts. The chain links TRBV29-1 to TRBJ2-7; TRBD1 matches 7 bases. The junction had 13 bases not matched to a gene; V was cut back by 5 bases and J by 0 bases. The CDR3 spans 16 residues. CDR1 is SQVTM and CDR2 is ANQGSEA in the germline V gene. The CDR3 region has the DNA TGCAGCGTTTCCGGGACAGAAAATTCGCGCTCCTACGAGCAGTACTTC. This translates into CSVSGTENSRSYEQYF.

In this sample, this clonotype turned up a few times. One end of the junction is discordant with germline, which a read error may explain. The chain employs TRBV9 and TRBJ1-2; 10 bases line up with TRBD1. The CDR3 length is 16 residues. Germline loops: CDR1 SGDLS, CDR2 YYNGEE. The CDR3 nucleotides are TGTGCTAGCAGCCAAAAAACGGGGACAGGGGCAGGAGGCTACACCTTC. Translating gives CASSQKTGTGAGGYTF.

This clonotype came up many times. This chain links TRBV6-2 or TRBV6-3 with TRBJ2-7, with D perhaps TRBD1 or TRBD2 (5 bases each). There are 16 residues in the CDR3. The germline V gene encodes CDR1 MNHEY and CDR2 SVGEGT. V was trimmed by 2 bases and J by 3 bases, leaving 17 bases between them. The DNA for the CDR3 is TGTGCCAGCAGTTACGGGGGACGTTGGCCGCTCTACGAGCAGTACTTC. Its translation: CASSYGGRWPLYEQYF.

This clonotype was recorded many times. The rearrangement links TRBV19 to TRBJ2-5; tentatively, D is TRBD2 (5 bases). The CDR3 sequence is 14 residues long. Trimming cost V 5 bases and J 5 bases, with 15 bases left between them. Germline assignment: CDR1 LNHDA and CDR2 SQIVND (reference sequence). DNA for the CDR3: TGTGCCAGTAGTTCGTCGGGCCGAGGGGAGACCCAGTACTTC. It is translated as CASSSSGRGETQYF.

The chain carries TRBV7-2 and TRBJ1-4; the D gene is possibly TRBD1 (6 bases). Trimming removed 0 bases from V and 8 bases from J, with 16 bases in between. Per the germline V gene, CDR1 is SGHTA and CDR2 is FQGNSA. The length of the CDR3 is 16 residues. The CDR3 DNA sequence: TGTGCCAGCAGCTTAGCGATACAGGGTCGCTACGAAAAACTGTTTTTT. Amino acid sequence: CASSLAIQGRYEKLFF.

This clonotype appeared a few times. V is TRBV30 and J is TRBJ1-1, with unresolved D. CDR1 and CDR2 from the germline V gene are GTSNPN and SVGIG (reference sequence). CDR3 size: 14 residues. The V and J ends lost 0 bases and 4 bases respectively, with 12 bases between them. The CDR3 DNA follows: TGTGCCTGGAGTGTATTGCGGGCTAGCACTGAAGCTTTCTTT. It is translated as CAWSVLRASTEAFF.

The chain links TRBV30 to TRBJ1-5; TRBD1 matches at 7 bases. The CDR3 runs 16 residues. CDR1 GTSNPN and CDR2 SVGIG come from the germline V gene (reference sequence). Losses at the gene ends were 2 bases for V and 4 bases for J; bases not matched to a gene: 11. The CDR3 loop is CAWSRRGQRPNQPQHF. The CDR3 DNA reads as TGTGCCTGGAGTCGGAGGGGACAGAGGCCTAATCAGCCCCAGCATTTT. Variable domain in full (rest from reference TRBV30 and TRBJ1-5): SQTIHQWPATLVQPVGSPLSLECTVEGTSNPNLYWYRQAAGRGLQLLFYSVGIGQISSEVPQNLSASRPQDRQFILSSKKLLLSDSGFYLCAWSRRGQRPNQPQHFGDGTRLSIL.

This clonotype was counted ten times or more. This sequence joins TRBV7-9 and TRBJ2-7, with 8 bases identical to TRBD1. The J segment lost 0 bases and the V segment lost 5 bases, leaving 6 bases of the junction unmatched. Germline CDR1 SEHNR, CDR2 FQNEAQ (reference sequence). There are 15 residues in the CDR3. The CDR3 is CASSITGGSSYEQYF. In DNA form, the CDR3 reads TGTGCCAGCAGCATCACAGGGGGAAGCTCCTACGAGCAGTACTTC.

This clonotype was seen many times. The chain uses TRBV4-1 and TRBJ1-6; D not certain. In germline, CDR1 is MGHRA, CDR2 YSYEKL. The V end was cut by 2 bases, the J end by 6 bases, with 17 bases between. CDR3 length: 17 amino acids. CDR3 in amino acids: CASSQSGGVIVNSPLHF. In DNA form, the CDR3 reads TGCGCCAGCAGCCAATCAGGCGGGGTTATCGTTAATTCACCCCTCCACTTT.

This clonotype was seen more than once but under ten times. This chain joins TRBV6-1 and TRBJ1-2; 7 positions agree with TRBD1. V was clipped by 6 bases and J by 4 bases; unmatched bases: 11. CDR3 length equals 15 residues. CDR1 is MNHNS and CDR2 is SASEGT in the germline V gene. In nucleotides, the CDR3 is TGTGCCAGCAGACAGGACAGGATCCGGGGCTATGGCTACACCTTC. Protein product: CASRQDRIRGYGYTF.

The chain has TRBV27 and TRBJ1-2, with 11 positions matching TRBD1. The V gene end was trimmed by 1 base and the J gene end by 8 bases; junction bases not matched to a gene: 6. CDR1 is MNHEY and CDR2 is SMNVEV in the germline V gene (reference sequence). The CDR3 sequence is 15 residues long. This chain's CDR3 is CASSLLGQGAGGYTF. The CDR3 DNA follows: TGTGCCAGCAGTTTATTAGGACAGGGGGCAGGAGGCTACACCTTC.

The chain is built from TRBV2 and TRBJ1-1; D perhaps matches TRBD1 (5 bases). The V end lost 9 bases, the J end lost 1 base, and 12 bases lay between the germline ends. CDR1 SNHLY and CDR2 FYNNEI come from the germline V gene. The CDR3 extends over 13 amino acids. The CDR3 DNA follows: TGTGCCAGTGGGGACGACCCGAACACTGAAGCTTTCTTT. Translation gives CASGDDPNTEAFF.

This clonotype was observed many times. This chain uses TRBV28 with TRBJ2-7; D gene ambiguous. CDR1 is MDHEN, CDR2 SYDVKM, per germline. V was shortened by 3 bases and J by 1 base, with 7 bases between the two germline ends. The CDR3 extends over 13 amino acids. CDR3 sequence reads: CASSFAGSYEQYF. The CDR3 DNA follows: TGTGCCAGCAGTTTCGCCGGATCCTACGAGCAGTACTTC.

This clonotype was counted at least ten times. The rearrangement joins TRBV20-1 to TRBJ2-2; perhaps TRBD1 as D (5 bases). The germline V gene has CDR1 DFQATT and CDR2 SNEGSKA (reference sequence). CDR3 length: 13 residues. V was pared by 4 bases and J by 3 bases, with 9 bases between. CDR3 bases: TGCAGTGCTAAGGACACTTACACCGGGGAGCTGTTTTTT. It codes for CSAKDTYTGELFF.

This clonotype was recorded a few times. This chain joins TRBV20-1 and TRBJ1-5; weak D call: TRBD1 (5 bases). Deletions cut 3 bases from V and 3 bases from J, with 15 bases between. Germline CDR1 reads DFQATT; CDR2 reads SNEGSKA (reference sequence). This CDR3 is built from 15 residues. The CDR3 DNA follows: TGCAGTGCTAGTAGGGCGGGACGGCCCAATCAGCCCCAGCATTTT. Residues: CSASRAGRPNQPQHF.

Only a few counts were recorded for this clonotype. The junction departs from germline at one end; a sequencing error may be responsible. V usage is TRBV10-3 and J usage is TRBJ1-1; 9 positions agree with TRBD1. Per germline, CDR1 ENHRY and CDR2 SYGVKD. The CDR3 is 15 residues long. For the CDR3, the DNA is TGTGCCAGCAGTGTCGGGACAGGGCCGAACACTGAAGCTTTCTTT. Protein sequence: CASSVGTGPNTEAFF.

This clonotype was detected ten times or more. The rearrangement uses TRBV2 and TRBJ2-7; 9 positions match TRBD2. Trimming took 6 bases from V and 5 from J; bases not matched to a gene: 5. Germline lookup yields CDR1 SNHLY and CDR2 FYNNEI. The CDR3 contains 13 residues. The CDR3 region has the DNA TGTGCCAGCAGATTTGCTAGCGGGAACGAGCAGTACTTC. This codes for CASRFASGNEQYF.

The rearrangement uses TRBV29-1 and TRBJ1-3; tentative D call: TRBD1 (6 bases). The V gene lost 0 bases and the J gene lost 8 bases, with 17 bases spanning the gap. This CDR3 region has 15 residues. The germline gives CDR1 SQVTM, CDR2 ANQGSEA. CDR3 sequence reads: CSVEDRGAYGYTIYF. CDR3 DNA: TGCAGCGTTGAAGATCGGGGGGCCTATGGCTACACCATATATTTT.

This clonotype has at least ten counts. The V call is TRBV12-3 or TRBV12-4, the J call TRBJ1-1; D is undetermined. The germline V and J ends were trimmed by 3 bases and 3 bases, with 11 bases remaining between them. This CDR3 is 14 amino acids long. CDR3 amino acids: CASSFGQLYTEAFF. The CDR3, as DNA: TGTGCCAGCAGTTTTGGTCAGTTATACACTGAAGCTTTCTTT.

This chain joins TRBV29-1 and TRBJ2-2; 8 nucleotides line up with TRBD2. The V segment lost 5 bases and the J segment 2 bases; nucleotides outside the gene matches: 7. CDR1 is SQVTM and CDR2 is ANQGSEA in the germline V gene. The CDR3 consists of 15 residues. The CDR3 region is CSVNREGLNTGELFF. In nucleotides, the CDR3 is TGCAGCGTTAACCGGGAGGGCCTTAACACCGGGGAGCTGTTTTTT.

This chain links TRBV7-9 with TRBJ2-7; 8 bases agree with TRBD2. This CDR3 spans 15 amino acids. V dropped 10 bases and J dropped 3; count of bases not matched to a gene: 14. Germline values: CDR1 SEHNR, CDR2 FQNEAQ (reference sequence). DNA for the CDR3: TGTGCCATCAGTTCGCGGGGGGATCTCCTCTACGAGCAGTACTTC. Protein: CAISSRGDLLYEQYF.

This clonotype occurred many times. The chain joins TRBV7-3 to TRBJ1-1; D is unresolved. This CDR3 is built from 14 residues. Germline loops: CDR1 SGHTA, CDR2 FQGTGA. V gave up 0 bases and J gave up 2 bases, with 7 bases separating them. DNA of the CDR3: TGTGCCAGCAGCTTAACGGACGGTAACACTGAAGCTTTCTTT. Translation gives CASSLTDGNTEAFF.

A note on this clonotype: One junction end disagrees with the germline gene, perhaps due to a read error. The J gene is TRBJ2-7, the V gene TRBV25-1; TRBD1 matches 8 bases. CDR3 length equals 15 residues. Germline V gene sequence: CDR1 MGHDK, CDR2 SYGVNS. Written as DNA, the CDR3 is TGCGCCAGCAGTGAATTCGGGACAGGACCCTACGAGCAGTACTTC. This gives the protein CASSEFGTGPYEQYF.

On this clonotype itself: Here the CDR3 omits its conserved ending phenylalanine or tryptophan, so a read error is the likely source. The chain uses TRBV7-8 and TRBJ2-7; D is unclear. Per the germline V gene, CDR1 is SGHVS and CDR2 is FQNEAQ. The CDR3 runs 15 residues. The CDR3 reads CASSQAPDGEYGQYL. CDR3 DNA: TGCGCCAGCAGCCAAGCTCCGGACGGAGAATACGGGCAGTACCTC.

Only a few counts were recorded for this clonotype. The chain is built from TRBV10-3 and TRBJ2-1; TRBD2 is a possible D gene (6 bases). Trimming pared 11 bases from V and 8 bases from J, leaving 25 bases between. CDR1 and CDR2 (germline): ENHRY, SYGVKD. This CDR3 is 15 amino acids long. As DNA, the CDR3 is TGTGCCTCTCGATTTAGTGCGGGGATAGGCGATGAGCAGTTCTTC. It encodes CASRFSAGIGDEQFF.

The rearrangement uses TRBV3-1 and TRBJ1-2; weak D call: TRBD1 (6 bases). The germline gives CDR1 LGHDT, CDR2 YNNKEL (reference sequence). The CDR3 is 16 residues long. V dropped 1 base and J dropped 4 bases, with 16 bases sitting between them. Here the CDR3 DNA reads TGTGCCAGCAGCCAAGGGACAGCGAGATATCGCTATGGCTACACCTTC. As protein: CASSQGTARYRYGYTF.

This clonotype was recorded a few times. The chain is built from TRBV24-1 and TRBJ2-3; a possible D gene is TRBD1 (5 bases). This CDR3 has 16 residues. Per the germline V gene, CDR1 is KGHDR and CDR2 is SFDVKD. V lost 4 bases and J 7 bases, leaving 20 bases between the germline ends. The CDR3: CATSDTDKPDHNTQYF. The CDR3 nucleotides read TGTGCCACCAGTGACACGGACAAGCCGGATCATAATACGCAGTATTTT.